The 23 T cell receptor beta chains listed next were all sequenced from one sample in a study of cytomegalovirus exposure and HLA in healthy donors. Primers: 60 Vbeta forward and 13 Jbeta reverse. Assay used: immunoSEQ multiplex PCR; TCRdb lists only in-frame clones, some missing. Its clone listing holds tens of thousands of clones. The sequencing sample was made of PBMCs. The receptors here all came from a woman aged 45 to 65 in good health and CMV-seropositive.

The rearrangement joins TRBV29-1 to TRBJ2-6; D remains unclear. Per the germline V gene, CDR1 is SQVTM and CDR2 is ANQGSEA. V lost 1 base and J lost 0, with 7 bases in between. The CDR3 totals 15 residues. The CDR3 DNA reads TGCAGCGTTGAAGGACCGGGCTCTGGGGCCAACGTCCTGACTTTC. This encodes CSVEGPGSGANVLTF. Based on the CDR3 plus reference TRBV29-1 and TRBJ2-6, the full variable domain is SAVISQKPSRDICQRGTSLTIQCQVDSQVTMMFWYRQQPGQSLTLIATANQGSEATYESGFVIDKFPISRPNLTFSTLTVSNMSPEDSSIYLCSVEGPGSGANVLTFGAGSRLTVL.

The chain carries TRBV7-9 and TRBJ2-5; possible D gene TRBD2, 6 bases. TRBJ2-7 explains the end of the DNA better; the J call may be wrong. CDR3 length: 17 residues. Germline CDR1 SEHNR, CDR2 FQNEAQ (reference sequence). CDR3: CASSPVRAGTPSYEQYF. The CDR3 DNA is TGTGCCAGCAGCCCGGTGAGAGCCGGGACTCCGTCCTACGAGCAGTACTTC.

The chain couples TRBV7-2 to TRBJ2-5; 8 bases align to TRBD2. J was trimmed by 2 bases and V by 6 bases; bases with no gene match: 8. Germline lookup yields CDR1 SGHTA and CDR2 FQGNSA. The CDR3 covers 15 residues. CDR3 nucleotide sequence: TGTGCCAGCAGTGGGGGGAGCGGGGGACAAGAGACCCAGTACTTC. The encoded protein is CASSGGSGGQETQYF.

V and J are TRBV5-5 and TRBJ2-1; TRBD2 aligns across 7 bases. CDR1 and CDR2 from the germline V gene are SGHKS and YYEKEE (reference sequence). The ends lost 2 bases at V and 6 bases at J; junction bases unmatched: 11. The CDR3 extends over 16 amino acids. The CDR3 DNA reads TGTGCCAGCAGCTTACAAGCGGGACGGCGGACCAATGAGCAGTTCTTC. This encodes CASSLQAGRRTNEQFF.

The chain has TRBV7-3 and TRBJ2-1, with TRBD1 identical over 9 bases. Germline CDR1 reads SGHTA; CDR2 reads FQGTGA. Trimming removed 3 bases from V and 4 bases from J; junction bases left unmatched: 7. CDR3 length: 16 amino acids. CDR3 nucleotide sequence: TGTGCCAGCAGCTTTACAGGGGGCTCGGGATACAATGAGCAGTTCTTC. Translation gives CASSFTGGSGYNEQFF.

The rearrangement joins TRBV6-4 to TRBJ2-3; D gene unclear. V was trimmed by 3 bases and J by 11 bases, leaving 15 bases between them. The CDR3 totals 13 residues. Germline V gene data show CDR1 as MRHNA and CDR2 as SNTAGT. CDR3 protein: CASSETALTGQYF. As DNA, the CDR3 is TGTGCCAGCAGTGAAACCGCCCTCACCGGGCAGTATTTT.

The CDR3 DNA follows: TGTGCCAGCAGCTTCGACAGGCAGGCCTACGAGCAGTACTTC. It codes for CASSFDRQAYEQYF. The chain has TRBV5-4 and TRBJ2-7; a possible D gene is TRBD1 (6 bases). Germline V gene data show CDR1 as SGHNT and CDR2 as YYREEE (reference sequence). V was cut by 2 bases and J by 2 bases, with 11 bases left in between. The CDR3 is 14 residues long.

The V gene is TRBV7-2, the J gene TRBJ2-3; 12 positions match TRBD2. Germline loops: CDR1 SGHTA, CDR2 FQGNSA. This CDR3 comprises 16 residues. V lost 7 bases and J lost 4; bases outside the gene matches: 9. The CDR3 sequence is CASILAGGRVPDTQYF. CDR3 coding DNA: TGTGCCAGCATTCTAGCGGGGGGGCGGGTCCCAGATACGCAGTATTTT.

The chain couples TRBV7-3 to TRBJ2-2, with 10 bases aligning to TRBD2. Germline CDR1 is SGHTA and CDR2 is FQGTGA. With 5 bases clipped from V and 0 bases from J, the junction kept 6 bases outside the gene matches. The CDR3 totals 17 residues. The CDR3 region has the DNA TGTGCCAGCAGCGTAAGCACTAGCGGGGCGAACACCGGGGAGCTGTTTTTT. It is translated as CASSVSTSGANTGELFF.

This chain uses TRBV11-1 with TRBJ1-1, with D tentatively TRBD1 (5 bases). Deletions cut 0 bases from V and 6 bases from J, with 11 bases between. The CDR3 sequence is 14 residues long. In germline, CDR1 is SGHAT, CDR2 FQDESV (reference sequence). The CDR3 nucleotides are TGTGCCAGCAGCTTAGCGGCAGGGAGGGCTGAAGCTTTCTTT. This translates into CASSLAAGRAEAFF.

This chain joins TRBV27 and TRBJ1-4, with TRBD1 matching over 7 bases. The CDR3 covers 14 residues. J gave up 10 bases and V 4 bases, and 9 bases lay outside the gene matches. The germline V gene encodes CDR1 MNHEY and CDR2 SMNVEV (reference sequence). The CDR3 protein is CASSSWTGQGKLFF. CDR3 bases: TGTGCCAGCAGTTCATGGACAGGCCAGGGAAAACTGTTTTTT.

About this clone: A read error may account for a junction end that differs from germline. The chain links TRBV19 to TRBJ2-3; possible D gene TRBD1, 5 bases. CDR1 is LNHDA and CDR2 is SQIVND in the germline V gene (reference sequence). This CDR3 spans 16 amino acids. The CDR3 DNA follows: TGTGCCAATAGTTCTGGTTTCTGGGGCGTAACAGATACGCAGTATTTT. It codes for CANSSGFWGVTDTQYF. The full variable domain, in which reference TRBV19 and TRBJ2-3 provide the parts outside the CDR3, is DGGITQSPKYLFRKEGQNVTLSCEQNLNHDAMYWYRQDPGQGLRLIYYSQIVNDFQKGDIAEGYSVSREKKESFPLTVTSAQKNPTAFYLCANSSGFWGVTDTQYFGPGTRLTVL.

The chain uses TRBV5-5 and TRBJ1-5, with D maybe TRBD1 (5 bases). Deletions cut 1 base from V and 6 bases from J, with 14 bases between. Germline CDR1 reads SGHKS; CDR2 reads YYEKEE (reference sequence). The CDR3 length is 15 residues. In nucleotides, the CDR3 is TGTGCCAGCAGCTTGAGTCAGGGAAGAGGTCAGCCCCAGCATTTT. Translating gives CASSLSQGRGQPQHF.

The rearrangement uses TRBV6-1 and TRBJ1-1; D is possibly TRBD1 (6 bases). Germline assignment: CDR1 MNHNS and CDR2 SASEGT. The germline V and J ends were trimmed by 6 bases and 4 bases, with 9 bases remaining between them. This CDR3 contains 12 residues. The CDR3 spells CASRSGATEAFF. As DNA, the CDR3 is TGTGCCAGCAGGTCAGGGGCCACTGAAGCTTTCTTT.

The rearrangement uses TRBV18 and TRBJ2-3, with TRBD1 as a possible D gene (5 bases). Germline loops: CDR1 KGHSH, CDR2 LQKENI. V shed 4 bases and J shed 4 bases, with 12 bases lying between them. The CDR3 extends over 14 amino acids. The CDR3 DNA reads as TGTGCCAGCTCACGAGCAGGGTACGCAGATACGCAGTATTTT. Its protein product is CASSRAGYADTQYF.

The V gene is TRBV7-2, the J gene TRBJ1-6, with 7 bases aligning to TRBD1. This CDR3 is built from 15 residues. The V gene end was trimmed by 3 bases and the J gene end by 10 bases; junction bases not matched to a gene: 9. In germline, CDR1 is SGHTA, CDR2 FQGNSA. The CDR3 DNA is TGTGCCAGCAGCTTGCAACAGGGGATGTCCTCACCCCTCCACTTT. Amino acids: CASSLQQGMSSPLHF.

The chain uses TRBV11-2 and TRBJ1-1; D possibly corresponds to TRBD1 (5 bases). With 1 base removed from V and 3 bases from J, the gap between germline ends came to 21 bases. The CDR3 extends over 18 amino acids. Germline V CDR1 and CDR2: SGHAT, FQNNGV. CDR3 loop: CASSLALRQKSSYTEAFF. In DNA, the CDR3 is TGTGCCAGCAGCTTAGCCCTCAGACAGAAGTCCTCCTACACTGAAGCTTTCTTT. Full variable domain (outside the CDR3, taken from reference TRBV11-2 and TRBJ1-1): EAGVAQSPRYKIIEKRQSVAFWCNPISGHATLYWYQQILGQGPKLLIQFQNNGVVDDSQLPKDRFSAERLKGVDSTLKIQPAKLEDSAVYLCASSLALRQKSSYTEAFFGQGTRLTVV.

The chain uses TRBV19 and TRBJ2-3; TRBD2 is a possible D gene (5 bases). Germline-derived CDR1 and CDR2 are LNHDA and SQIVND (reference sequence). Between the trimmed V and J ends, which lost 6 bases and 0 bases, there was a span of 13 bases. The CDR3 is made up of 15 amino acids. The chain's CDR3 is CASRDSATSTDTQYF. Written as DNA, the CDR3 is TGTGCCAGTAGGGATAGCGCGACTAGCACAGATACGCAGTATTTT.

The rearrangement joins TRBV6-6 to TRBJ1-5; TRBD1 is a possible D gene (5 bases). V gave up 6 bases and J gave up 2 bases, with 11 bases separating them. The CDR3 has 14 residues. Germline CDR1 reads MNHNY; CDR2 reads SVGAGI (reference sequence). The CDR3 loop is CASSQLTGNQPQHF. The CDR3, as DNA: TGTGCCAGCAGCCAGTTGACAGGCAATCAGCCCCAGCATTTT.

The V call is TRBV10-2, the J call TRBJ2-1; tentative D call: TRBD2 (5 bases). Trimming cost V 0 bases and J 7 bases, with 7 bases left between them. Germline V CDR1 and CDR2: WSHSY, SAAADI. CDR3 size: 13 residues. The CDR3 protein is CASSESGSNEQFF. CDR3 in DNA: TGCGCCAGCAGTGAGTCGGGGAGTAATGAGCAGTTCTTC.

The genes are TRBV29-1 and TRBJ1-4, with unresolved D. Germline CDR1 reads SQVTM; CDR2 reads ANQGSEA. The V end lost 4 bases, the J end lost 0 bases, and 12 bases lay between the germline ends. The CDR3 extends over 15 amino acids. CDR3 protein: CSVVADSATNEKLFF. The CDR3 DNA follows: TGCAGCGTTGTGGCGGATAGTGCAACTAATGAAAAACTGTTTTTT.

CDR3 region: CASSPDRGSGNTIYF. CDR3 in DNA: TGTGCCAGCAGCCCCGACAGGGGCTCTGGAAACACCATATATTTT. The chain is built from TRBV7-7 and TRBJ1-3; 8 nucleotides align to TRBD1. Per the germline V gene, CDR1 is SSHAT and CDR2 is FNYEAQ (reference sequence). The CDR3 runs to 15 residues. V shed 5 bases and J 0 bases; nucleotides not matched to a gene: 3.

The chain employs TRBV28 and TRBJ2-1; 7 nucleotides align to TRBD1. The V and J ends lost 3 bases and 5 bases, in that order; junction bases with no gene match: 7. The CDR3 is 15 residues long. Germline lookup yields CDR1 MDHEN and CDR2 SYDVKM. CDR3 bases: TGTGCCAGCAGTTTTGACAGGGCAGGGGACAATGAGCAGTTCTTC. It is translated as CASSFDRAGDNEQFF.